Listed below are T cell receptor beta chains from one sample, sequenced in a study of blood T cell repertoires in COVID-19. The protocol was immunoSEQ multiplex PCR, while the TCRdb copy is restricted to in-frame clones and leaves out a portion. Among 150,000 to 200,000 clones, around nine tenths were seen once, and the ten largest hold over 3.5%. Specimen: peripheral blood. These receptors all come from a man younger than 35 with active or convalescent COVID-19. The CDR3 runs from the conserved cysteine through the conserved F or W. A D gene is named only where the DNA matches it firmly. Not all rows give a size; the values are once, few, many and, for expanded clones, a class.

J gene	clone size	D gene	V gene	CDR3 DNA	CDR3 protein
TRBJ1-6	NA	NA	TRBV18	TGTGCCAGCTCACTGGAGACATCCGGAGGGTCACCCCTCCACTTT	CASSLETSGGSPLHF
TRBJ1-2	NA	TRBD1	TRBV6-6	TGTGCCAGCGAACCGGGACAGCGATACTATGGCTACACCTTC	CASEPGQRYYGYTF
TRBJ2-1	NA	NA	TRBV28	TGTGCCAGCAGCGGCGGTGGGTCGGTAGGCTTAATCTCCTACAATGAGCAGTTCTTC	CASSGGGSVGLISYNEQFF
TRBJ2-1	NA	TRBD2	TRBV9	TGTGCCAGCAGCGTACCCCGGGGGGGAGGGGACAATGAGCAGTTCTTC	CASSVPRGGGDNEQFF
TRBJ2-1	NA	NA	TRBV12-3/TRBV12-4	TGTGCCAGCAGTCAGGGGAATGAGCAGTTCTTC	CASSQGNEQFF
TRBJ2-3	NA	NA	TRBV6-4	TGTGCCAGCAGCCAAGCTCCAGGGCCCCCCGCAGATACGCAGTATTTT	CASSQAPGPPADTQYF
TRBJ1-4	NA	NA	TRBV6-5	TGTGCCAGCAGTCAGAATTACGATGAAAAACTGTTTTTT	CASSQNYDEKLFF
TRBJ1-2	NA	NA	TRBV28	TGTGCCGGACTTGACAGGTTCTCTGGCTACACCTTC	CAGLDRFSGYTF
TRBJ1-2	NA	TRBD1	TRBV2	TGTGCCAGCAGCCAGGGGGCGCAATATGGCTACACCTTC	CASSQGAQYGYTF
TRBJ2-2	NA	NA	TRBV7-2	TGTGCCAGCAGCTTTCAACCCGTCGGGTTAACCGGGGAGCTGTTTTTT	CASSFQPVGLTGELFF
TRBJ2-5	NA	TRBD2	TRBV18	TGTGCCAGCTCACCACGGACTAGCGGAAACCAAGAGACCCAGTACTTC	CASSPRTSGNQETQYF
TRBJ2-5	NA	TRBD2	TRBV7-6	TGTGCCAGCAGCTCAGGGCCGGCGGGGGTGGAGACCCAGTACTTC	CASSSGPAGVETQYF
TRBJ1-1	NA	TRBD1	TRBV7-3	TGTGCCAGCAGCTCGGACAGGGGGCTGAACACTGAAGCTTTCTTT	CASSSDRGLNTEAFF
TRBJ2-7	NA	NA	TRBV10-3	TGTGCCACGAGTAGCGGGACAGACTACGAGCAGTACTTC	CATSSGTDYEQYF
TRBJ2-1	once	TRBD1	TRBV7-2	TGTGCCAGCAGCTATGGACAGGGGGCTTACAATGAGCAGTTCTTC	CASSYGQGAYNEQFF
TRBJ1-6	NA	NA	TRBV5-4	TGTGCCACCACCCTAGACAGGCCTAATTCACCCCTCCACTTT	CATTLDRPNSPLHF
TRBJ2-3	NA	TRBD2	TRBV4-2	TGTGCCAGCAGCCAAGATCTCGGCCTAGCGGGAGAAACAGATACGCAGTATTTT	CASSQDLGLAGETDTQYF
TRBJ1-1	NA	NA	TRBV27	TGTGCCAGCAGTTTATCCCGCGGAGGTAACACTGAAGCTTTCTTT	CASSLSRGGNTEAFF
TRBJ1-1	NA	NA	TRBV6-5	TGTGCCAGCAGTCTTGACACTGAAGCTTTCTTT	CASSLDTEAFF
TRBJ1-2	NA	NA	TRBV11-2	TGTGCCAGCAGCCACTACCGCGACAGGTCTAACTATGGCTACACCTTC	CASSHYRDRSNYGYTF
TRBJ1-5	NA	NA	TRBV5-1	TGCGCCAGCAGCTTGGAGGACTATAGCAATCAGCCCCAGCATTTT	CASSLEDYSNQPQHF
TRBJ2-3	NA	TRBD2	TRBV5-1	TGCGCCAGCAGACTGGGGCTAGCGGGGGTGGATACGCAGTATTTT	CASRLGLAGVDTQYF
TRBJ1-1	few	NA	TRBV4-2	TGTGCCAGCAGCCAACTTACCGGGACTGGTGCTTTCTTT	CASSQLTGTGAFF
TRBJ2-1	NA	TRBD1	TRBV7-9	TGTGCCAGCAGCCGCTCGGCCGGGACAGGGTGGAATGAGCAGTTCTTC	CASSRSAGTGWNEQFF
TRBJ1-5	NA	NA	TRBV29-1	TGCAGCGTTGGAGATCAGCCCCAGCATTTT	CSVGDQPQHF
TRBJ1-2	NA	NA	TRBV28	TGTGCCAGCAGTTTGTCGGGATACCTCACCTACCACACCTTC	CASSLSGYLTYHTF
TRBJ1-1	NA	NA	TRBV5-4	TGTGCCAGCAGCCAACCGACAGTCTCTCCCTCTGAAGCTTTCTTT	CASSQPTVSPSEAFF
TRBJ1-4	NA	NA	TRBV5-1	TGCGCCAGCAGCTTGGATCCAGGGTCTGAAAAACTGTTTTTT	CASSLDPGSEKLFF
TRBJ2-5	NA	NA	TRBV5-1	TGCGCCAGCAGCCTGAGACAGGCCCAAGAGACCCAGTACTTC	CASSLRQAQETQYF
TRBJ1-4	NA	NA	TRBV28	TGTGCCAGCAGCAGATGGTACCCTAATGAAAAACTGTTTTTT	CASSRWYPNEKLFF
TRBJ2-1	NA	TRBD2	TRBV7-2	TGTGCCAGCAGCGTCCGGACTAGCGGGTTTTACAATGAGCAGTTCTTC	CASSVRTSGFYNEQFF
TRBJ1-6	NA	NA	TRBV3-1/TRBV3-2	TGTGCCAGCAGCCAAGTGACAGAGGTCGGTTCACCCCTCCACTTT	CASSQVTEVGSPLHF
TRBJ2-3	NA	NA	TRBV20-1	TGCAGTGCTAGTCGAATCGACAGAACAGATACGCAGTATTTT	CSASRIDRTDTQYF
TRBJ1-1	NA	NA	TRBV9	TGTGCCAGCAGCGTTCGGGTGAACACTGAAGCTTTCTTT	CASSVRVNTEAFF
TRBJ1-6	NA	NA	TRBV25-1	TGTGCCAGCCCTACAGATCCGAAGAATTCACCCCTCCACTTT	CASPTDPKNSPLHF
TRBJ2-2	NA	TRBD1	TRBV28	TGTGCCAGCAATTCAAGGGAAGGGACAGGGGGCACCGGGGAGCTGTTTTTT	CASNSREGTGGTGELFF
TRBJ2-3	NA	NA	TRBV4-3	TGCGCCAGCAGCCAGGTACTAGGAGATACGCAGTATTTT	CASSQVLGDTQYF
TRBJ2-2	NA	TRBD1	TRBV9	TGTGCCAGCAGCGTAAGAGGACAGGGAAATACCGGGGAGCTGTTTTTT	CASSVRGQGNTGELFF
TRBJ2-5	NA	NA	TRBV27	TGTGCCAGCAGTTCTCAAGAGACCCAGTACTTC	CASSSQETQYF
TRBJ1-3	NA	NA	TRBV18	TGTGCCAGCTCACCGTCACAGGGTGAGGGAAACACCATATATTTT	CASSPSQGEGNTIYF
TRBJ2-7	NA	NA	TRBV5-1	TGCGCCAGCAGCTTGGCTCTAGAGAACGAGCAGTACTTC	CASSLALENEQYF
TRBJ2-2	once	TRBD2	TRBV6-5	TGTGCCAGCAGTTACCCTCTAGCGGACCCTGCCGGGGAGCTGTTTTTT	CASSYPLADPAGELFF